Reported below is one T cell receptor (beta chain). This clonotype was found many times. Which antigen it targets is not known. Per-nucleotide qualities are absent, and no much larger clonotype sits a single base away. This entry belongs to a study of T cell repertoires in cytomegalovirus infection (dated by TCRdb to between 2018 and 2021). Describing the broader study: Because public TCR beta signatures pointed to carriage of CMV infection together with the matching HLA type, the HLA type of each donor mattered for the analysis. Findings and caveats that apply to the study as a whole: Cumulative frequency of public TCR beta family members discriminated carriers of CMV infection plus the relevant HLA type in this cohort and an independent approximately 360-donor cohort. The ex vivo response was dominated by HLA-C-restricted CMV-specific TCR beta clonotypes, which also provided the single most frequent clonotype in two of eight donors.

Sequenced on an Illumina HiSeq 1500. TCRdb ran its own pipeline on the public reads, namely fastp trimming at Q25 and MiXCR clone calling, and kept in-frame beta chains. Rows are combined by CDR3 protein, so each entry shows the most common genes and DNA. The sample contains 400,000 to 550,000 distinct CDR3 sequences, 11% of them found a single time. The top ten clonotypes cover 10% of the sample. This clonotype was sampled from a human donor in good health (CMV status not recorded). Some clones in this sample may be carry-over from other donors' samples. The sample consisted of PBMCs.

This receptor has the CDR3 CASSLSGPYNEQFF. The nucleotides are TGTGCCAGCAGCTTATCGGGACCTTACAATGAGCAGTTCTTC. The rearranged segments are TRBV7-3 and TRBJ2-1; the D region is possibly TRBD1 or TRBD2, each matching across 5 bases. CDR1 and CDR2 were assigned from the germline V gene as SGHTA and FQGTGA. The CDR3, cysteine through phenylalanine, is 14 amino acids long. CDR3 DNA only is kept here, 42 bases in frame from base 1. The trim is 2 bases for V and 4 bases for J, with a gap of 9 bases between the germline ends.